This section outlines one T cell receptor (beta chain) sequence together with its context. The antigen is unknown. TCRdb ran MiXCR on the 5' RACE reads and lists one entry per CDR3 protein. The sample lists about 520,000 distinct CDR3 sequences, around 20% occurring once. This record belongs to a study of identical twins. The study, taken as a whole, reports: Cross-sectional statistics, not tracking of the same donors, supported the conclusions.

There are 15 residues in the CDR3. Trimming took 7 bases from V and 0 from J; bases not matched to a gene: 5. Per germline, CDR1 KGHSH and CDR2 LQKENI. These records were also assigned to another study, of T cells expressing NK-cell markers. Per that study: In a handful of donors, dominant CD3+CD56+NKG2C+ clones formed 1.0-7.0% of CD8+ cells. Similarly, these clonotypes led the CD3+CD56-NKG2C+ fraction as well in a handful of donors. Evidence did not settle whether expanded NKG2C+ T cell clones targeted HCMV.

The V and J genes are TRBV18 and TRBJ2-1, with TRBD1 matching 8 bases. The TCR originated in a woman under 30 in good health. Material: CD4+ T cells sorted from blood. DNA of the CDR3: TGTGCCAGCTACGGACAGGGTCTCTCCTACAATGAGCAGTTCTTC. Translating it yields CASYGQGLSYNEQFF.